Listed below are T cell receptor beta chains from one sample, sequenced in a study of blood T cells in healthy people across ages. TCRdb analysed the 5' RACE reads with MiXCR anew, one entry per CDR3 protein. The table includes about 640,000 distinct CDR3 sequences, roughly 50% detected once. Material for sequencing was blood. Every receptor here comes from a man aged 55 to 70 in good health. Each CDR3 is given with its conserved first and last residue. A D gene is named only where the DNA matches it firmly. Expanded clones are given a class, and other clones once, few, many or no size at all.

D	J	size	V	CDR3	DNA
NA	TRBJ2-2	NA	TRBV3-1	CASSQDPGTGELFF	TGTGCCAGCAGCCAAGACCCGGGCACCGGGGAGCTGTTTTTT
NA	TRBJ2-7	NA	TRBV4-1	CASSQDNPEAYEQYF	TGCGCCAGCAGCCAAGATAACCCGGAAGCCTACGAGCAGTACTTC
TRBD1	TRBJ2-7	NA	TRBV10-3	CATTRDRGSYKQYF	TGTGCCACCACCAGGGACAGGGGGTCCTACAAGCAGTACTTC
NA	TRBJ2-4	few	TRBV2	CASSYQNIQYF	TGTGCCAGCAGCTACCAAAACATTCAGTACTTC
NA	TRBJ1-2	NA	TRBV7-2	CASSFETLYTF	TGTGCCAGCAGCTTCGAGACACTGTACACCTTC
TRBD1	TRBJ1-1	NA	TRBV2	CASSTTGGFTEAFF	TGTGCCAGCAGTACTACAGGGGGCTTTACTGAAGCTTTCTTT
TRBD1	TRBJ2-7	NA	TRBV2	CASSARDRGEQYF	TGTGCCAGCAGTGCAAGGGACAGGGGCGAGCAGTACTTC
TRBD1	TRBJ2-1	NA	TRBV27	CASSSGTGWNEQFF	TGTGCCAGCAGTTCCGGGACAGGGTGGAATGAGCAGTTCTTC
TRBD2	TRBJ2-3	NA	TRBV28	CASSFGGGASDTQYF	TGTGCCAGCAGTTTCGGCGGGGGGGCCTCAGATACGCAGTATTTT
NA	TRBJ2-5	few	TRBV10-3	CAISESTQGSQETQYF	TGTGCCATCAGTGAGTCGACTCAGGGGTCCCAAGAGACCCAGTACTTC
NA	TRBJ1-5	NA	TRBV10-2	CASSEMWTYSNQPQHF	TGCGCCAGCAGTGAAATGTGGACGTATAGCAATCAGCCCCAGCATTTT
TRBD2	TRBJ2-7	once	TRBV5-1	CASRGLAGLSSYEQYF	TGCGCCAGCAGAGGACTAGCGGGGCTTAGCTCCTACGAGCAGTACTTC
NA	TRBJ2-2	NA	TRBV5-1	CASSPVGGGELFF	TGCGCCAGCAGCCCGGTTGGCGGCGGGGAGCTGTTTTTT
NA	TRBJ2-5	NA	TRBV7-2	CASAWGGGPYNEQYF	TGTGCCAGCGCTTGGGGCGGAGGGCCTTACAATGAGCAGTACTTC
NA	TRBJ1-2	many	TRBV7-9	CASSLDTNYGYTF	TGTGCCAGCAGCTTAGACACTAACTATGGCTACACCTTC
TRBD1	TRBJ2-3	once	TRBV6-5	CTSSYYGGQGTDTQYF	TGTACCAGCAGTTACTATGGGGGACAGGGAACAGATACGCAGTATTTT
NA	TRBJ2-3	once	TRBV20-1	CSARDSVSDTQYF	TGCAGTGCTAGAGATTCCGTATCAGATACGCAGTATTTT
NA	TRBJ2-2	NA	TRBV7-2	CASSPPQQGTGELFF	TGTGCCAGCAGCCCCCCACAACAGGGAACCGGGGAGCTGTTTTTT
NA	TRBJ1-2	once	TRBV12-3/TRBV12-4	CASSSGRFYGYTF	TGTGCCAGCAGTTCGGGACGGTTCTATGGCTACACCTTC
NA	TRBJ1-4	NA	TRBV6-6	CASSYRPNEKLFF	TGTGCCAGCAGTTACAGGCCGAATGAAAAACTGTTTTTT
NA	TRBJ2-1	NA	TRBV4-2	CASSQDLPTEQFF	TGTGCCAGCAGCCAAGATCTCCCGACTGAGCAGTTCTTC
TRBD1	TRBJ1-2	few	TRBV6-2/TRBV6-3	CASSYPDRVDGYTF	TGTGCCAGCAGTTACCCGGACAGGGTGGATGGCTACACCTTC
NA	TRBJ2-3	NA	TRBV10-3	CAISGGMGTDTQYF	TGTGCCATCAGTGGGGGGATGGGGACAGATACGCAGTATTTT
TRBD2	TRBJ2-1	NA	TRBV20-1	CSAREPGLAGAIYNEQFF	TGCAGTGCTAGAGAGCCGGGACTAGCGGGGGCGATCTACAATGAGCAGTTCTTC
TRBD2	TRBJ2-5	NA	TRBV6-1	CASSMTSGGPTGETQYF	TGTGCCAGCAGCATGACTAGCGGGGGACCAACGGGAGAGACCCAGTACTTC
NA	TRBJ2-7	NA	TRBV20-1	CSARSRVGVHEQYF	TGCAGTGCTAGATCACGGGTGGGCGTGCACGAGCAGTACTTC